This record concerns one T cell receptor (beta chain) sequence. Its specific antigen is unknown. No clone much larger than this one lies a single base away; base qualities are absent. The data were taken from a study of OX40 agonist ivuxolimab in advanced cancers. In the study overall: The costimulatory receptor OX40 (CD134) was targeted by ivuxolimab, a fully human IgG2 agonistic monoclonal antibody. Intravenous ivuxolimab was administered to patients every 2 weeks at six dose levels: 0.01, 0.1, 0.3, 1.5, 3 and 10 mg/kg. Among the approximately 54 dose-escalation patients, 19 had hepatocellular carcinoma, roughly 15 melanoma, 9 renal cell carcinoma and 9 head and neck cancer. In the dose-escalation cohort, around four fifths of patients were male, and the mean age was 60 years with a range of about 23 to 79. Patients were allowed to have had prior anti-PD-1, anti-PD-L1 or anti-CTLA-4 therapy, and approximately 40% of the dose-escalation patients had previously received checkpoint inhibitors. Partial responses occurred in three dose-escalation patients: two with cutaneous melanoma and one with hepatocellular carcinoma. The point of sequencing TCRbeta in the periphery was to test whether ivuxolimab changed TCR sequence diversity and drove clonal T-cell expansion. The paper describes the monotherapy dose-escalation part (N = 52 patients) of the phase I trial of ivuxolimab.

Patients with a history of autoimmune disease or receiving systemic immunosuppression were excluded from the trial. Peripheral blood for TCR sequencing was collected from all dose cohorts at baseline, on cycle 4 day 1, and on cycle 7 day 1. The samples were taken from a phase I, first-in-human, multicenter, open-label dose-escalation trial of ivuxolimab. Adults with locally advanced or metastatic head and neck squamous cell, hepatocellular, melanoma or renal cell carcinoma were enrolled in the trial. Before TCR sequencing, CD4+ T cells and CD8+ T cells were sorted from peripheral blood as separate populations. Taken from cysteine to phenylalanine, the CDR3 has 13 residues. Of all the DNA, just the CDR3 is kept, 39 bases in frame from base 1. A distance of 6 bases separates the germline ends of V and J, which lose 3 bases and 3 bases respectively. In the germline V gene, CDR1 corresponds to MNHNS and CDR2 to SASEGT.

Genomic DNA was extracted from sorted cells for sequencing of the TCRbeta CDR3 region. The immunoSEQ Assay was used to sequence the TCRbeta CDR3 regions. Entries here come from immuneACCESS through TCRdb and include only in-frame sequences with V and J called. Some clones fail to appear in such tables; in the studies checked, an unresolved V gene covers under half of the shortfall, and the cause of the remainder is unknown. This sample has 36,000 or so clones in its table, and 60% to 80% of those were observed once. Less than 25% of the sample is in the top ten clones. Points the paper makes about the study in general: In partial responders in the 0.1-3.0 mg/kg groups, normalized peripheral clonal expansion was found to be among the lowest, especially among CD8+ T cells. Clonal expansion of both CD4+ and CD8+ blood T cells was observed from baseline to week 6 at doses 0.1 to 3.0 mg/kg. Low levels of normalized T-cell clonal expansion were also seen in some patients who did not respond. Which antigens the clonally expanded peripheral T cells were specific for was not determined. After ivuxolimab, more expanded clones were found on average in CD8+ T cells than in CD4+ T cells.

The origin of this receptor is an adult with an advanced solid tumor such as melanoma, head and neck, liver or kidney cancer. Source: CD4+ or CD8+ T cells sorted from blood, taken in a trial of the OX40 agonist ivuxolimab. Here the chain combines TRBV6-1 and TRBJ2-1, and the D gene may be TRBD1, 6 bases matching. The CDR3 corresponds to CASSETGYNEQFF. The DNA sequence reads TGTGCCAGCAGTGAGACAGGCTACAATGAGCAGTTCTTC.